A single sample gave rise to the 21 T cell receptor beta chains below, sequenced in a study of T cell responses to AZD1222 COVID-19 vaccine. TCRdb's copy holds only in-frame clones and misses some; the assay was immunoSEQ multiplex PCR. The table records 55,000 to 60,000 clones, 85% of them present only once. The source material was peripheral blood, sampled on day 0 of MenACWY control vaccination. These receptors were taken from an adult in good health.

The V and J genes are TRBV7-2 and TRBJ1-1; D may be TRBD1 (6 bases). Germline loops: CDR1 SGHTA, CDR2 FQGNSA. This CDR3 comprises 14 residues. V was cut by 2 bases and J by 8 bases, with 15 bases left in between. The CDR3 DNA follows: TGTGCCAGCAGCTTAACTACAGGGAGCTCGGAAGCTTTCTTT. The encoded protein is CASSLTTGSSEAFF.

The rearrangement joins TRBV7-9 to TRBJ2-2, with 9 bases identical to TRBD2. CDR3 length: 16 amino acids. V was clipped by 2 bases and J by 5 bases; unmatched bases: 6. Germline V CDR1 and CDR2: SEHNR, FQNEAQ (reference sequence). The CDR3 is CASSLFLAGWTGELFF. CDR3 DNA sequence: TGTGCCAGCAGCTTATTTCTAGCGGGATGGACCGGGGAGCTGTTTTTT.

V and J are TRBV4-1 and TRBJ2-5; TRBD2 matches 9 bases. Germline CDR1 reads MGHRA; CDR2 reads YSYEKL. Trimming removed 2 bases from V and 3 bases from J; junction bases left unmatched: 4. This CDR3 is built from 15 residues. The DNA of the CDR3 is TGCGCCAGCAGCCAATCGGGACTAGCAGAAGAGACCCAGTACTTC. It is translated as CASSQSGLAEETQYF.

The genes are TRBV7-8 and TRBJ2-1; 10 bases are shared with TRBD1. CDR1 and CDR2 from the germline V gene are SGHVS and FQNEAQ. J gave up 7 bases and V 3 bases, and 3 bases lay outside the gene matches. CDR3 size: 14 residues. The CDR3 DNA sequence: TGTGCCAGCAGCTTCGGACAGGGGGGAAATGAGCAGTTCTTC. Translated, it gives CASSFGQGGNEQFF.

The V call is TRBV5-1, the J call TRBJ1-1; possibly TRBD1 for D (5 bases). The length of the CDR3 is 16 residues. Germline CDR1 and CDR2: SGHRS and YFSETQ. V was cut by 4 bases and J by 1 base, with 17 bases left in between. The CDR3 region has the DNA TGCGCCAGCAGCGGAGGTGGTAGGGGTGAGAACACTGAAGCTTTCTTT. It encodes CASSGGGRGENTEAFF.

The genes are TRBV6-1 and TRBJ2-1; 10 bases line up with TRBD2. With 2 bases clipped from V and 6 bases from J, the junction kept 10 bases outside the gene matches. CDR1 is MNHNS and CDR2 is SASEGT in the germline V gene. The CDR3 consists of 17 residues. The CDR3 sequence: CASSELHVAGGGNEQFF. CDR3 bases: TGTGCCAGCAGTGAACTCCATGTAGCGGGAGGTGGCAATGAGCAGTTCTTC.

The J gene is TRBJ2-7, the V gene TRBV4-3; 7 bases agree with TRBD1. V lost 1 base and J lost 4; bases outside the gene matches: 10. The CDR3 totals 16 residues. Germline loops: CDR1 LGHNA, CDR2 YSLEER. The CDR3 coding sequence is TGCGCCAGCAGCCAAGCTTCCGGGACAGATCCGTACGAGCAGTACTTC. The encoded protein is CASSQASGTDPYEQYF.

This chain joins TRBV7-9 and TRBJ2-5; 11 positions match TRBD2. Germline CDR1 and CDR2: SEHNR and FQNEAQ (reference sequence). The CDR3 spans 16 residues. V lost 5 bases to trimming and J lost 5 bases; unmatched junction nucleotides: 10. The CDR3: CASSPVATSGSETQYF. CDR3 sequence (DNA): TGTGCCAGCAGCCCAGTGGCCACTAGCGGGAGTGAGACCCAGTACTTC. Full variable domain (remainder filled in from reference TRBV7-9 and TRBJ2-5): DTGVSQNPRHKITKRGQNVTFRCDPISEHNRLYWYRQTLGQGPEFLTYFQNEAQLEKSRLLSDRFSAERPKGSFSTLEIQRTEQGDSAMYLCASSPVATSGSETQYFGPGTRLLVL.

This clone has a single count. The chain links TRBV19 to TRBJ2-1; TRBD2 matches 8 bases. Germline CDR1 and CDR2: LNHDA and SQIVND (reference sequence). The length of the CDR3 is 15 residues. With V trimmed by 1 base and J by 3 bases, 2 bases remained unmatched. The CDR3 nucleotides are TGTGCCAGTAGTATAGCGGGAGGGGACTACAATGAGCAGTTCTTC. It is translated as CASSIAGGDYNEQFF. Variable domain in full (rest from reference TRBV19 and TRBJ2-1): DGGITQSPKYLFRKEGQNVTLSCEQNLNHDAMYWYRQDPGQGLRLIYYSQIVNDFQKGDIAEGYSVSREKKESFPLTVTSAQKNPTAFYLCASSIAGGDYNEQFFGPGTRLTVL.

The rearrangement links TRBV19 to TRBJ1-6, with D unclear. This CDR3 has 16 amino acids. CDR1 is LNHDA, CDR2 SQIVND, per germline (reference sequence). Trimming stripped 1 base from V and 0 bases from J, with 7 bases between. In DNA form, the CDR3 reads TGTGCCAGTAGTATAGCGAGGAGCTCCTATAATTCACCCCTCCACTTT. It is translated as CASSIARSSYNSPLHF. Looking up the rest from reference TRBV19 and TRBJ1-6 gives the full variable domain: DGGITQSPKYLFRKEGQNVTLSCEQNLNHDAMYWYRQDPGQGLRLIYYSQIVNDFQKGDIAEGYSVSREKKESFPLTVTSAQKNPTAFYLCASSIARSSYNSPLHFGNGTRLTVT.

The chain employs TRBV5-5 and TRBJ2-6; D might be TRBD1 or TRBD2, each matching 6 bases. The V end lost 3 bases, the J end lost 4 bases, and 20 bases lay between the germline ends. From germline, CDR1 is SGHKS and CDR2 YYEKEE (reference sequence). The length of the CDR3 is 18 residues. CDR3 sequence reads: CASSWEETGLWGANVLTF. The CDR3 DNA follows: TGTGCCAGCAGCTGGGAGGAGACAGGTTTGTGGGGGGCCAACGTCCTGACTTTC.

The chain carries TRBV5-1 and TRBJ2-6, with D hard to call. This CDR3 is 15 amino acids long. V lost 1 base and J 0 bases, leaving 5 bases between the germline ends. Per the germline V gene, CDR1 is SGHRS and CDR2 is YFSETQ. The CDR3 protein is CASSLFLSGANVLTF. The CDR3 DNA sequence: TGCGCCAGCAGCTTGTTCCTCTCTGGGGCCAACGTCCTGACTTTC.

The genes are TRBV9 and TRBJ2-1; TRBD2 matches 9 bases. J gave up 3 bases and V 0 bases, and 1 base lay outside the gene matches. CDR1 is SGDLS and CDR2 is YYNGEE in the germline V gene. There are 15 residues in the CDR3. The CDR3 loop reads CASSVGLAVYNEQFF. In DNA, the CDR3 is TGTGCCAGCAGCGTAGGACTAGCGGTCTACAATGAGCAGTTCTTC.

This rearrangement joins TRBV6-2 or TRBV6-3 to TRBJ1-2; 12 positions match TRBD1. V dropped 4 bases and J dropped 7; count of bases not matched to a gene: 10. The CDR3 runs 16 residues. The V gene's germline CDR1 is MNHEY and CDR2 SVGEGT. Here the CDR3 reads CASSSPGQGALGGYTF. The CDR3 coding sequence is TGTGCCAGCAGTTCACCGGGACAGGGGGCTCTCGGTGGCTACACCTTC.

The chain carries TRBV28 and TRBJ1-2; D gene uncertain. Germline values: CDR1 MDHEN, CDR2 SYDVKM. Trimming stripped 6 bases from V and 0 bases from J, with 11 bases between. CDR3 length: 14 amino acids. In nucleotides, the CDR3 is TGTGCCAGCAGAATCGACACCACTAACTATGGCTACACCTTC. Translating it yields CASRIDTTNYGYTF.

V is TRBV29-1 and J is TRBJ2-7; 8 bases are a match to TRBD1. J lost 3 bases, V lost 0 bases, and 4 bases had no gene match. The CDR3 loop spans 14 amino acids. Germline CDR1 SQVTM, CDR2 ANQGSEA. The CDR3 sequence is CSVEDQDRGYEQYF. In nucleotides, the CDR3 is TGCAGCGTTGAAGATCAAGACAGGGGCTACGAGCAGTACTTC.

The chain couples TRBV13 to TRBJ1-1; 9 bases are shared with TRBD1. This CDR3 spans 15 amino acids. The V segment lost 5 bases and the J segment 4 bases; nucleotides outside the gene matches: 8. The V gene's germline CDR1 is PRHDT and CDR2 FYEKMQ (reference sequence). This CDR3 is CASSLFDRGGTEAFF. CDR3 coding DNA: TGTGCCAGCAGCCTATTTGACAGGGGGGGCACTGAAGCTTTCTTT.

For the CDR3, the DNA is TGTGCCAGCAGCTTGTTGGGACTAGATTTCATTCAGTACTTC. It yields the protein CASSLLGLDFIQYF. This chain connects TRBV5-6 to TRBJ2-4; TRBD2 matches at 8 bases. The CDR3 is 14 amino acids. Trimming cost V 1 base and J 9 bases; bases outside gene matches: 6. Germline V gene lookup returns CDR1 SGHDT and CDR2 YYEEEE.

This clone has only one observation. CDR3 nucleotides: TGTGCCAGCAGCTTAGCGGGAGGTTTGACAGGGGGCTACGAGCAGTACTTC. Protein sequence: CASSLAGGLTGGYEQYF. The chain employs TRBV7-2 and TRBJ2-7; 9 bases fit TRBD1. The CDR3 has 17 amino acids. V was clipped by 0 bases and J by 3 bases; unmatched bases: 9. Germline V gene data show CDR1 as SGHTA and CDR2 as FQGNSA.

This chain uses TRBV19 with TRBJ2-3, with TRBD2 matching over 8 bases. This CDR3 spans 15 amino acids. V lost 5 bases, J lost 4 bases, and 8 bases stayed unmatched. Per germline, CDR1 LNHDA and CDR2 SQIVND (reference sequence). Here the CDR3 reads CASSGTGRGADTQYF. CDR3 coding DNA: TGTGCCAGTAGTGGTACAGGGCGGGGGGCAGATACGCAGTATTTT. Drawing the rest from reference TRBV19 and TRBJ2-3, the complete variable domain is DGGITQSPKYLFRKEGQNVTLSCEQNLNHDAMYWYRQDPGQGLRLIYYSQIVNDFQKGDIAEGYSVSREKKESFPLTVTSAQKNPTAFYLCASSGTGRGADTQYFGPGTRLTVL.

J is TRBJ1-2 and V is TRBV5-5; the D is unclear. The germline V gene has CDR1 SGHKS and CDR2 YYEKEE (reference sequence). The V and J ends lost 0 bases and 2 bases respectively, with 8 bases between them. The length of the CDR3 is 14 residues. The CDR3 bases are TGTGCCAGCAGCTTGGAGGGCAGAAACTATGGCTACACCTTC. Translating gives CASSLEGRNYGYTF.